Listed here is a single T cell receptor beta chain. This entry comes from a study of blood T cell repertoires in COVID-19. Study overall: Spain, Italy and the United States supplied samples that represented acute and convalescent COVID-19.

This CDR3 comprises 16 residues. Germline loops: CDR1 SEHNR, CDR2 FQNEAQ (reference sequence). V was clipped by 2 bases and J by 3 bases, with 14 bases between them. The data were produced by immunoSEQ multiplex PCR, yet TCRdb's version contains in-frame clones alone and is incomplete. The sample lists approximately 140,000 clones, roughly 88% occurring once. Patients of the Seattle cohort, enrolled during active infection, were followed longitudinally. The TCR sequence derives from a woman between 55 and 75 years old with COVID-19, enrolled during active disease. The chain joins TRBV7-9 to TRBJ1-5; D unresolved. Sequencing was performed on peripheral blood. CDR3 nucleotides: TGTGCCAGCAGCTTACTGGAGGGCAATTTCAATCAGCCCCAGCATTTT. Translation: CASSLLEGNFNQPQHF.